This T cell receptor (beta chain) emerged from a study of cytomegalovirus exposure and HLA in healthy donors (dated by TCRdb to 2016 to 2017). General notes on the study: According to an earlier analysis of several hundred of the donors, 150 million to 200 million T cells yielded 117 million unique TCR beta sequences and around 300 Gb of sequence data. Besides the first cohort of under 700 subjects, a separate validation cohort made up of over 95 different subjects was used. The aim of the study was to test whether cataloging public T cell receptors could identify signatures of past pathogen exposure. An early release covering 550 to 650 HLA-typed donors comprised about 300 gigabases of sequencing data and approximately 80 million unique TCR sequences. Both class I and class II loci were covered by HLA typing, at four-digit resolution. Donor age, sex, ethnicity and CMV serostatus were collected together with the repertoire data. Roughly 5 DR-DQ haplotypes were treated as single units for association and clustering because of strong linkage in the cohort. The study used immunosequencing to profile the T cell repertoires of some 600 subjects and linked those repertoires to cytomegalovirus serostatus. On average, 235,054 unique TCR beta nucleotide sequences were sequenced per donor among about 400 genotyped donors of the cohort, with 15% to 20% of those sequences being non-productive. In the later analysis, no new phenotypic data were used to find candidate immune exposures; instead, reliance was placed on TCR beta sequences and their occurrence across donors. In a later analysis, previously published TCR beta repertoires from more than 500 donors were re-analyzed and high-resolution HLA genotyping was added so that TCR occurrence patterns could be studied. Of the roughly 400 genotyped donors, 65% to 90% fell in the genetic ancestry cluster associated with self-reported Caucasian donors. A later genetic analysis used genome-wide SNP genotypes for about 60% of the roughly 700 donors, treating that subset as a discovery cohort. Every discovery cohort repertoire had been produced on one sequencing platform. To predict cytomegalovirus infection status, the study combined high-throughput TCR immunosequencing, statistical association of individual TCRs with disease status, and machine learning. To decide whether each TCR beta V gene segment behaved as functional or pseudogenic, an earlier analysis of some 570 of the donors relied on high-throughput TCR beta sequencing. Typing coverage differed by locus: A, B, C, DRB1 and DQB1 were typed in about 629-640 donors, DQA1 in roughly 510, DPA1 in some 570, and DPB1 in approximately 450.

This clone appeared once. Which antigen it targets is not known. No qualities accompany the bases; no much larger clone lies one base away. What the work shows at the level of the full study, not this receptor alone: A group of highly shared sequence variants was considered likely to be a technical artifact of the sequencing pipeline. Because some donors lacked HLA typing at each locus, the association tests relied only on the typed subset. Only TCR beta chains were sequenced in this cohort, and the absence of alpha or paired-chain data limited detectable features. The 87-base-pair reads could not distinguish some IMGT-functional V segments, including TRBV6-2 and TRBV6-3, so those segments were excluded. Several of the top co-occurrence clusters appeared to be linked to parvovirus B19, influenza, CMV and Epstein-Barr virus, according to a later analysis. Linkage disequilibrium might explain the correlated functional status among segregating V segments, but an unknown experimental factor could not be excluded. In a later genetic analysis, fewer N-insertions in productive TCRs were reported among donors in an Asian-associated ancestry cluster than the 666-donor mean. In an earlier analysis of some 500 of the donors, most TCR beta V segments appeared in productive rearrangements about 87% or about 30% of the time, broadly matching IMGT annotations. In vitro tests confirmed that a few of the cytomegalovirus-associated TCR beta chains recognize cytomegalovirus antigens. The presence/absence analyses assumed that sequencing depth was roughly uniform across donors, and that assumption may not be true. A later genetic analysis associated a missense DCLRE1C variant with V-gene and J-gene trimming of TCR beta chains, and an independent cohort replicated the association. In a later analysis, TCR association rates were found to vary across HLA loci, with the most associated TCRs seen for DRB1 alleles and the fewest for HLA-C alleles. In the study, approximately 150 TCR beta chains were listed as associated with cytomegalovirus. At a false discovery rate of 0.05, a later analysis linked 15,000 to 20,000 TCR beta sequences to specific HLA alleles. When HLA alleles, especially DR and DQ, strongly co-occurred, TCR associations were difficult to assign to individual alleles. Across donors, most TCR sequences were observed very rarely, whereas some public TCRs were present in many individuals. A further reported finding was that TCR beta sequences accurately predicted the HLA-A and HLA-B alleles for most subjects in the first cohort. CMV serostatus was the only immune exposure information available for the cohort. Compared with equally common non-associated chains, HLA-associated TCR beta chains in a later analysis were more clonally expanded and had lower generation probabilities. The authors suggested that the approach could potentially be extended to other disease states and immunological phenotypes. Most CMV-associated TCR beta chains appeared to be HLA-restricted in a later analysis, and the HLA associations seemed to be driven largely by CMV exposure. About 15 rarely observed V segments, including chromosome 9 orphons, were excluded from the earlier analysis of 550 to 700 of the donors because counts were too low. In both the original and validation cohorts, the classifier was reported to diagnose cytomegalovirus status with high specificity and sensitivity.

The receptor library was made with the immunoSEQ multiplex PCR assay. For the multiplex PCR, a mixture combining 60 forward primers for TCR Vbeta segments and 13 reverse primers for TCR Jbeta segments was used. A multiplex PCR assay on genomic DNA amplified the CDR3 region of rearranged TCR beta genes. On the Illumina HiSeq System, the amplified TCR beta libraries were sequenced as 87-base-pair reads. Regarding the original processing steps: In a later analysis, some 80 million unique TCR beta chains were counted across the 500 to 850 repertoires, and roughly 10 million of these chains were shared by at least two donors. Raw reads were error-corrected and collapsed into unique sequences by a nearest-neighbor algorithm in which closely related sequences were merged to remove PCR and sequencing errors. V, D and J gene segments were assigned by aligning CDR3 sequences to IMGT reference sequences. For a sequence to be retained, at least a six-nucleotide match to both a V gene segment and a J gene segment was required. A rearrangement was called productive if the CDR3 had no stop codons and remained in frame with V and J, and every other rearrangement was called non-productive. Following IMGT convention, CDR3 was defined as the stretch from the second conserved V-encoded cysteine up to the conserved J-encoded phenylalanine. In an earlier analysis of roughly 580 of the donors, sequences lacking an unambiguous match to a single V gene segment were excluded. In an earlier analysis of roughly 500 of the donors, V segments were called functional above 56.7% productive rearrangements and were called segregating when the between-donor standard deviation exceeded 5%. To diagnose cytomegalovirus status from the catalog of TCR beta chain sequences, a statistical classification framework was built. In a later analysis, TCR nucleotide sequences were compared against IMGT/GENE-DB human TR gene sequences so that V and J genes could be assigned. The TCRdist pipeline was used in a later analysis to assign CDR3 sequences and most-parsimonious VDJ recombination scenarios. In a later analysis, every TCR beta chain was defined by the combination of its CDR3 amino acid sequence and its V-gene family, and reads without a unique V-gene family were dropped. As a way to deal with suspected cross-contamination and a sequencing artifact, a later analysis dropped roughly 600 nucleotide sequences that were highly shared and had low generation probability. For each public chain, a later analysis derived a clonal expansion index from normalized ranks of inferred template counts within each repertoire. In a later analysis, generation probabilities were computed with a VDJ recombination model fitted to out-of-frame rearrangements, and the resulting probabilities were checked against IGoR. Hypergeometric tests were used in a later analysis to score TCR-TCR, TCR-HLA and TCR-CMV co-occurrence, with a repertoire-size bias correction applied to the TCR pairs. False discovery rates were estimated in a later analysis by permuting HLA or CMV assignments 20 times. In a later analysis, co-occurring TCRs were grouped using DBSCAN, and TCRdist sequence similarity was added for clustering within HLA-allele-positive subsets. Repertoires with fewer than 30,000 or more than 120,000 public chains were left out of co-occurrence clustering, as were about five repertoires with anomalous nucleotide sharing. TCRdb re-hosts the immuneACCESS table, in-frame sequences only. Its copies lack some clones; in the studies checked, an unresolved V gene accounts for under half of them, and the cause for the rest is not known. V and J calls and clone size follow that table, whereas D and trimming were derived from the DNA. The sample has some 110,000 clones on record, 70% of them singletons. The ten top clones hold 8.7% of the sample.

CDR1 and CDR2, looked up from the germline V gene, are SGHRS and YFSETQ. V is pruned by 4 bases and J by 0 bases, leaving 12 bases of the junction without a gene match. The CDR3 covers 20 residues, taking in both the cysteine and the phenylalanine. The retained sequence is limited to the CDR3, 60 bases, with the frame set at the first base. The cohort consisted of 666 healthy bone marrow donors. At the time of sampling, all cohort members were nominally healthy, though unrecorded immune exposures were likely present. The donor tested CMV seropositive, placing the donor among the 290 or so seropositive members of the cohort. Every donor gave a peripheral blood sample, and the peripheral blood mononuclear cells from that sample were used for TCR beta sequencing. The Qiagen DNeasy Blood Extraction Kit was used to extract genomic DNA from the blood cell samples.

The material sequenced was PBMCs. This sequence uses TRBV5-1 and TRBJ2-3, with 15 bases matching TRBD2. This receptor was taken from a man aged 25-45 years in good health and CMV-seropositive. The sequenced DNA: TGCGCCAGCAGCCTTCCGGGACTAGCGGGGGGCTCTTATAGCACAGATACGCAGTATTTT. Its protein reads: CASSLPGLAGGSYSTDTQYF.